This T cell receptor beta chain was captured by sequencing in a study of spatial heterogeneity in lung cancer. Study conclusions and caveats: Tracking of tumor mutation counts was seen in expanded intratumoral alpha and beta TCR counts.

Time point specified: sample taken at primary tumor resection. Samples were obtained from about 75 donors, all untreated early-stage non-small cell lung cancer patients. Whole RNA obtained from tumor, nontumor lung or frozen PBMC underwent sequencing without sorting. From the 5' RACE reads, TCRdb called clonotypes with MiXCR, one entry per CDR3 protein. This sample has about 100,000 distinct CDR3 sequences, with nearly 4.5% found just once. Germline CDR1 SEHNR, CDR2 FQNEAQ (reference sequence). Trimming removed 1 base at V and 5 bases at J, with 12 bases between. The CDR3 has 15 residues. On this clonotype: Its target is unknown.

The sequence was obtained from a male donor with early-stage non-small cell lung cancer. The rearrangement links TRBV7-9 to TRBJ2-1; weak D call: TRBD2 (5 bases). The sample in question was lung tumor tissue, obtained at surgery. CDR3 in DNA: TGTGCCAGCAGCTTAGTCCGTCTCGGGGACAATGAGCAGTTCTTC. The encoded protein is CASSLVRLGDNEQFF. The variable domain in full, with the rest retrieved from reference TRBV7-9 and TRBJ2-1, is DTGVSQNPRHKITKRGQNVTFRCDPISEHNRLYWYRQTLGQGPEFLTYFQNEAQLEKSRLLSDRFSAERPKGSFSTLEIQRTEQGDSAMYLCASSLVRLGDNEQFFGPGTRLTVL.